Here is one T cell receptor (beta chain) with its context. Its specificity is unknown. These data belong to a study of identifying expanded T cells in peripheral blood. General observations from the study: Roughly two-week clone count variance significantly increased as total template count grew. Differentially abundant clones: about 1.2 between replicates, 15 to 17 at about two weeks, less than 25 at four.

Profiling relied on immunoSEQ multiplex PCR, and the TCRdb table lists in-frame clones only, not all of them. The repertoire consists of 45,000 to 65,000 clones, with roughly 82% occurring once and the leading ten covering around 15%. Trimming removed 5 bases from V and 5 bases from J; junction bases left unmatched: 5. The CDR3 consists of 15 residues. Germline V gene data show CDR1 as SSHAT and CDR2 as FNYEAQ (reference sequence). Healthy donors had no documented immune events, such as infections, while sampled. The chain couples TRBV7-7 to TRBJ2-5, with 13 bases that match TRBD2. The TCR sequence derives from a person between 18 and 75 years old in good health. Material: blood. CDR3 residues: CASSRTSGSGETQYF. The CDR3 region has the DNA TGTGCCAGCAGCCGGACTAGCGGGAGTGGGGAGACCCAGTACTTC. Using reference TRBV7-7 and TRBJ2-5 for the parts outside the CDR3, the full variable domain is GAGVSQSPRYKVTKRGQDVTLRCDPISSHATLYWYQQALGQGPEFLTYFNYEAQPDKSGLPSDRFSAERPEGSISTLTIQRTEQRDSAMYRCASSRTSGSGETQYFGPGTRLLVL.